Presented here are 26 T cell receptor beta chains from one specimen sequenced in a study of patients and donors after allogeneic stem cell transplantation. TCRdb reprocessed the RT-PCR reads via MiXCR and lists one record per CDR3 protein. The data contain 70,000 to 85,000 distinct CDR3 sequences, roughly 29% of them singletons. Input material: blood, either unsorted or a sorted T cell fraction (not recorded which). Receptor source: a human donor who was either an allogeneic HSCT recipient or a stem cell or donor lymphocyte infusion donor (not recorded which). It is not recorded whose cells these are; they may come from a transplant donor.

V is TRBV12-3 or TRBV12-4 and J is TRBJ1-5; D is perhaps TRBD1 (5 bases). CDR3 length: 14 residues. Trimming pared 6 bases from V and 5 bases from J, leaving 14 bases between. This chain's CDR3 is CASSPDSWDQPQHF. The CDR3 nucleotides are TGTGCCAGCAGCCCAGACAGCTGGGATCAGCCCCAGCATTTT.

This rearrangement joins TRBV5-8 to TRBJ1-1; no clear D. The V end lost 6 bases, the J end lost 0 bases, and 18 bases lay between the germline ends. The CDR3 has 16 amino acids. The germline V gene has CDR1 SGHTS and CDR2 YDEGEE. The DNA for the CDR3 is TGTGCCAGCACAAACTCAAGGGTGCAAATGAACACTGAAGCTTTCTTT. Translated, it gives CASTNSRVQMNTEAFF.

The chain recombines TRBV29-1 with TRBJ2-2, with 7 bases lining up with TRBD2. Trimming cost V 7 bases and J 0 bases; bases outside gene matches: 2. This CDR3 has 13 amino acids. The germline V gene encodes CDR1 SQVTM and CDR2 ANQGSEA. As DNA, the CDR3 is TGCAGCGGAGCGGGAACGAACACCGGGGAGCTGTTTTTT. Protein product: CSGAGTNTGELFF.

This clonotype was seen only a few times. The chain combines TRBV12-3 or TRBV12-4 with TRBJ1-1; no firm D call. V lost 1 base and J 10 bases, leaving 10 bases between the germline ends. The CDR3 totals 12 residues. CDR3 bases: TGTGCCAGCAGTTTAGGGGTATCAGGAGCTTTCTTT. Residues: CASSLGVSGAFF.

This clonotype appeared a few times. The chain carries TRBV29-1 and TRBJ1-4; D unclear. V was cut by 3 bases and J by 13 bases, with 12 bases left in between. The CDR3 runs to 11 residues. Germline lookup yields CDR1 SQVTM and CDR2 ANQGSEA. The DNA of the CDR3 is TGCAGCGTTGAGGAGGCCCTTAGACTGTTTTTT. This codes for CSVEEALRLFF. Full variable domain (outside the CDR3, taken from reference TRBV29-1 and TRBJ1-4): SAVISQKPSRDICQRGTSLTIQCQVDSQVTMMFWYRQQPGQSLTLIATANQGSEATYESGFVIDKFPISRPNLTFSTLTVSNMSPEDSSIYLCSVEEALRLFFGSGTQLSVL.

A few counts support this clonotype. J is TRBJ2-7 and V is TRBV5-1; unclear D gene. This CDR3 comprises 13 residues. The germline V and J ends were trimmed by 2 bases and 6 bases, with 12 bases remaining between them. CDR1 and CDR2 from the germline V gene are SGHRS and YFSETQ. CDR3 loop: CASSFGSPTEQYF. CDR3 coding DNA: TGCGCCAGCAGCTTCGGCAGTCCGACCGAGCAGTACTTC.

The chain carries TRBV30 and TRBJ2-7; D perhaps matches TRBD2 (6 bases). The CDR3 consists of 15 residues. Per the germline V gene, CDR1 is GTSNPN and CDR2 is SVGIG (reference sequence). V lost 4 bases to trimming and J lost 2 bases, with 18 bases between them. This CDR3 is CAWNRAAGRPYEQYF. For the CDR3, the DNA is TGTGCCTGGAACCGAGCAGCGGGTAGGCCCTACGAGCAGTACTTC.

This clonotype occurred a few times. The chain couples TRBV6-5 to TRBJ1-1; D remains unclear. Trimming removed 5 bases at V and 0 bases at J, with 10 bases between. The CDR3 contains 14 residues. Germline assignment: CDR1 MNHEY and CDR2 SVGAGI. The CDR3 protein is CASSQTDMNTEAFF. As DNA, the CDR3 is TGTGCCAGCAGTCAGACGGATATGAACACTGAAGCTTTCTTT.

This clonotype was counted only a few times. The germline gene is not matched at one end of the junction; a read error may be the cause. The chain couples TRBV28 to TRBJ1-1; D is possibly TRBD1 (6 bases). The CDR3 covers 16 residues. The germline gives CDR1 MDHEN, CDR2 SYDVKM. The CDR3 bases are TGTGCCAGCAGCTTATTCTTCCCACAGGGTAGCACTGAAGCTTTCTTT. Translated, it gives CASSLFFPQGSTEAFF.

There are a few counts of this clonotype. The chain couples TRBV12-3 or TRBV12-4 to TRBJ1-2; perhaps TRBD1 as D (5 bases). V was cut by 2 bases and J by 5 bases, with 12 bases left in between. This CDR3 has 14 amino acids. CDR3 amino acids: CASSLSRDLYGYTF. The CDR3 bases are TGTGCCAGCAGTTTATCCCGGGACCTTTATGGCTACACCTTC.

This clonotype was found a few times. The genes are TRBV12-3 or TRBV12-4 and TRBJ2-1, with a tentative D call TRBD1 (5 bases). The CDR3 length is 16 residues. V was shortened by 3 bases and J by 2 bases, with 14 bases between the two germline ends. The CDR3 DNA sequence: TGTGCCAGCAGTTTGATTTGGCAGGGCCCCTACAATGAGCAGTTCTTC. It yields the protein CASSLIWQGPYNEQFF.

V is TRBV12-3 or TRBV12-4 and J is TRBJ2-5; the match to TRBD2 covers 9 bases. CDR3 length: 14 amino acids. Trimming took 6 bases from V and 1 from J; bases not matched to a gene: 3. CDR3 bases: TGTGCCAGCAGCCTAGCGGGGCTCCAAGAGACCCAGTACTTC. As protein: CASSLAGLQETQYF.

The V and J genes are TRBV18 and TRBJ1-1, with a possible D match to TRBD1 (5 bases). The CDR3 extends over 15 amino acids. V was shortened by 3 bases and J by 4 bases, with 15 bases between the two germline ends. CDR1 is KGHSH, CDR2 LQKENI, per germline. The CDR3 sequence is CASSPVMGGPTEAFF. Written as DNA, the CDR3 is TGTGCCAGCTCACCTGTAATGGGGGGTCCCACTGAAGCTTTCTTT.

This clonotype was recorded a few times. This chain links TRBV7-2 with TRBJ2-5; tentative D call: TRBD1 (6 bases). Trimming took off 5 bases at V and 5 bases at J, with 9 bases between the two ends. The CDR3 spans 12 residues. Germline CDR1 and CDR2: SGHTA and FQGNSA. CDR3 sequence (DNA): TGTGCCAGCAGCCCCCAGGGGGAGACCCAGTACTTC. This sequence encodes CASSPQGETQYF.

The chain carries TRBV5-1 and TRBJ2-1; D is perhaps TRBD2 (5 bases). With 0 bases removed from V and 4 bases from J, the gap between germline ends came to 11 bases. The CDR3 covers 15 residues. Germline values: CDR1 SGHRS, CDR2 YFSETQ. The CDR3: CASSLGLASYNEQFF. In DNA, the CDR3 is TGCGCCAGCAGCTTGGGGTTAGCGTCTTACAATGAGCAGTTCTTC.

This clonotype was detected a few times. The rearrangement joins TRBV5-1 to TRBJ2-5; 10 bases agree with TRBD2. The CDR3 is 15 residues long. Germline values: CDR1 SGHRS, CDR2 YFSETQ. The J segment lost 2 bases and the V segment lost 4 bases, leaving 5 bases of the junction unmatched. CDR3 nucleotides: TGCGCCAGCAGCCCCGGACTAGCGGTTCAAGAGACCCAGTACTTC. Translated: CASSPGLAVQETQYF. Based on the CDR3 plus reference TRBV5-1 and TRBJ2-5, the full variable domain is KAGVTQTPRYLIKTRGQQVTLSCSPISGHRSVSWYQQTPGQGLQFLFEYFSETQRNKGNFPGRFSGRQFSNSRSEMNVSTLELGDSALYLCASSPGLAVQETQYFGPGTRLLVL.

This clonotype has more than one count but fewer than ten. For the CDR3, the DNA is TGCGCCAGCAGCCTCATGGCGAGCTCCTACAATGAGCAGTTCTTC. It translates to CASSLMASSYNEQFF. V usage is TRBV4-1 and J usage is TRBJ2-1; D is ambiguous. CDR3 length equals 15 residues. With 4 bases removed from V and 0 bases from J, the gap between germline ends came to 10 bases. Germline lookup yields CDR1 MGHRA and CDR2 YSYEKL.

The chain has TRBV7-9 and TRBJ2-5, with D hard to call. From germline, CDR1 is SEHNR and CDR2 FQNEAQ (reference sequence). The CDR3 length is 13 residues. V lost 2 bases and J 5 bases, leaving 9 bases between the germline ends. The CDR3 nucleotides read TGTGCCAGCAGCTTATTAATCGGGGAGACCCAGTACTTC. This translates into CASSLLIGETQYF.

The chain uses TRBV3-1 and TRBJ2-7, with 10 bases identical to TRBD1. Looked up from germline, CDR1 is LGHDT and CDR2 is YNNKEL (reference sequence). CDR3 size: 15 residues. Trimming took 4 bases from V and 5 from J; bases not matched to a gene: 8. CDR3 in DNA: TGTGCCAGCAGCCTCGCCGGGACAGGGGCCCACGAGCAGTACTTC. Protein sequence: CASSLAGTGAHEQYF.

This chain uses TRBV2 with TRBJ1-2; no firm D call. Trimming took 1 base from V and 6 from J, leaving 9 bases between them. The CDR3 totals 13 residues. Germline V lookup: CDR1 SNHLY, CDR2 FYNNEI. CDR3 coding DNA: TGTGCCAGCAGTGAAGGGCCAGCGGATGGCTACACCTTC. It codes for CASSEGPADGYTF.

The V and J genes are TRBV20-1 and TRBJ2-1, with TRBD2 identical over 9 bases. V was clipped by 5 bases and J by 7 bases; unmatched bases: 9. The CDR3 extends over 14 amino acids. Germline lookup yields CDR1 DFQATT and CDR2 SNEGSKA (reference sequence). The CDR3 here is CSARTLSGRNEQFF. The CDR3, as DNA: TGCAGTGCTCGAACTTTAAGCGGGAGGAATGAGCAGTTCTTC.

The chain uses TRBV4-3 and TRBJ2-1; 8 bases align to TRBD2. The germline gives CDR1 LGHNA, CDR2 YSLEER. V lost 1 base, J lost 2 bases, and 7 bases stayed unmatched. This CDR3 region has 17 residues. CDR3 DNA sequence: TGCGCCAGCAGCCAAGGTAGCGGGATCGTCCCCTACAATGAGCAGTTCTTC. Translated, it gives CASSQGSGIVPYNEQFF.

This rearrangement joins TRBV2 to TRBJ2-7; TRBD1 matches 10 bases. The J segment lost 3 bases and the V segment lost 6 bases, leaving 8 bases of the junction unmatched. Per germline, CDR1 SNHLY and CDR2 FYNNEI. CDR3 length equals 15 residues. CDR3 bases: TGTGCCAGCAGCCCCCGGGACAGGGGAAACTACGAGCAGTACTTC. The encoded protein is CASSPRDRGNYEQYF.

This clonotype has more than one count but fewer than ten. The chain recombines TRBV25-1 with TRBJ2-2; D is tentatively TRBD1 or TRBD2 (5 bases each). This CDR3 comprises 15 residues. Germline assignment: CDR1 MGHDK and CDR2 SYGVNS. The germline V and J ends were trimmed by 2 bases and 2 bases, with 9 bases remaining between them. CDR3 sequence: CASSEIGTNTGELFF. In nucleotides, the CDR3 is TGTGCCAGCAGTGAAATAGGGACCAACACCGGGGAGCTGTTTTTT.

The chain recombines TRBV9 with TRBJ1-2; D is undetermined. This CDR3 region has 13 residues. In germline, CDR1 is SGDLS, CDR2 YYNGEE. Trimming cost V 2 bases and J 8 bases, with 13 bases left between them. The CDR3: CASSVRAAGGYTF. DNA of the CDR3: TGTGCCAGCAGCGTCCGGGCCGCGGGAGGCTACACCTTC.

The rearrangement joins TRBV9 to TRBJ2-3; possibly TRBD2 for D (6 bases). CDR3 length: 15 residues. Trimming took 6 bases from V and 0 from J, leaving 14 bases between them. Germline CDR1 is SGDLS and CDR2 is YYNGEE. CDR3 loop: CASTPGLLSTDTQYF. The DNA of the CDR3 is TGTGCCAGCACCCCGGGACTTCTTAGCACAGATACGCAGTATTTT.